The next 10 T cell receptor beta chains were all read from a single sample in a study of vaccination and CD4 T cells after COVID-19. Treatment: roughly 10-day PBMC culture with coronavirus spike peptide pools or control peptides (ViraFEST assay). With the Oncomine TCR Beta short-read assay, DNA from cultured CD4+ T cells was sequenced. MiXCR, applied by TCRdb to the PCR reads, yields one record per CDR3 protein. The sample holds about 4,100 distinct CDR3 sequences, less than 20% seen once. Their target antigens are unknown. The material sequenced was CD4+ T cells from blood, cultured in vitro. Receptors originate from a human donor who had recovered from COVID-19.

The CDR3: CASSRQPEQPQHF. The CDR3 DNA sequence: TGTGCCAGCAGCAGACAACCCGAGCAGCCCCAGCATTTT. The chain carries TRBV12-3 or TRBV12-4 and TRBJ1-5; D not resolved. Trimming shortened V by 6 bases and J by 7 bases, and 13 bases separated the two germline ends. The CDR3 is made up of 13 amino acids.

The J gene is TRBJ2-2, the V gene TRBV19, with 12 bases that match TRBD2. CDR3 length: 18 amino acids. After removal of 5 bases from V and 0 bases from J, the junction contained 7 bases not matched to a gene. The germline CDR1 and CDR2 sequences are LNHDA and SQIVND (reference sequence). The chain's CDR3 is CASSPRLAGAANTGELFF. CDR3 coding DNA: TGTGCCAGTAGTCCCAGACTAGCGGGGGCCGCGAACACCGGGGAGCTGTTTTTT.

By sample fraction, this clonotype is medium-sized. V gene TRBV20-1 combines with J gene TRBJ2-5, with D perhaps matching TRBD1 (6 bases). V lost 3 bases to trimming and J lost 0 bases, with 11 bases between them. This CDR3 comprises 14 residues. Germline-derived CDR1 and CDR2 are DFQATT and SNEGSKA (reference sequence). The chain's CDR3 is CSARGAGDQETQYF. The CDR3 DNA is TGCAGTGCTAGGGGGGCAGGGGACCAAGAGACCCAGTACTTC.

The chain employs TRBV5-1 and TRBJ2-7; D might be TRBD2 (5 bases). The CDR3 runs 12 residues. V lost 3 bases to trimming and J lost 2 bases, with 6 bases between them. Germline V gene data show CDR1 as SGHRS and CDR2 as YFSETQ. The CDR3 here is CASSSGAYEQYF. DNA of the CDR3: TGCGCCAGCAGCTCCGGGGCCTACGAGCAGTACTTC.

V and J are TRBV10-3 and TRBJ2-2; D is perhaps TRBD1 (6 bases). Trimming removed 3 bases from V and 4 bases from J, with 18 bases in between. The CDR3 is made up of 17 amino acids. Germline V gives CDR1 ENHRY, CDR2 SYGVKD. DNA for the CDR3: TGTGCCATCAGTGACCCGAGATCCAGGGGAACCACCGGGGAGCTGTTTTTT. Encoded protein: CAISDPRSRGTTGELFF.

V gene TRBV5-1 combines with J gene TRBJ1-2; maybe TRBD1 (5 bases). V lost 4 bases and J 4 bases, leaving 8 bases between the germline ends. This CDR3 spans 12 amino acids. In germline, CDR1 is SGHRS, CDR2 YFSETQ. The CDR3 DNA follows: TGCGCCAGCAGCCAGGGATTCTATGGCTACACCTTC. As protein: CASSQGFYGYTF.

The chain carries TRBV10-3 and TRBJ1-1; TRBD1 matches 10 bases. CDR1 and CDR2 (germline): ENHRY, SYGVKD. V shed 11 bases, J shed 1 base, and the junction held 7 bases outside the gene matches. The CDR3 consists of 14 residues. CDR3 bases: TGTGCCCTTAGCCGGACAGGGGGGAACACTGAAGCTTTCTTT. Its translation: CALSRTGGNTEAFF.

This clonotype was counted only a few times. The chain employs TRBV5-1 and TRBJ2-5, with D possibly matching TRBD1 (5 bases). The germline V and J ends were trimmed by 4 bases and 0 bases, with 10 bases remaining between them. Germline V gene sequence: CDR1 SGHRS, CDR2 YFSETQ. This CDR3 contains 14 residues. DNA of the CDR3: TGCGCCAGCAGCCGAGACAGTAACCAAGAGACCCAGTACTTC. This encodes CASSRDSNQETQYF.

This chain connects TRBV7-2 to TRBJ1-2; no definite D call. The CDR3 totals 14 residues. Trimming cost V 2 bases and J 1 base, with 8 bases left between them. Germline values: CDR1 SGHTA, CDR2 FQGNSA. In DNA form, the CDR3 reads TGTGCCAGCAGCTTAAGGCAGCTTAACTATGGCTACACCTTC. It translates to CASSLRQLNYGYTF.

The chain recombines TRBV6-5 with TRBJ2-3; 9 nucleotides align to TRBD2. V shed 3 bases, J shed 4 bases, and the junction held 5 bases outside the gene matches. The CDR3 length is 15 residues. The V gene's germline CDR1 is MNHEY and CDR2 SVGAGI. CDR3 sequence: CASSYRRGGSDTQYF. The CDR3 nucleotides are TGTGCCAGCAGTTATAGGCGGGGGGGCTCAGATACGCAGTATTTT.